This entry features one T cell receptor (beta chain) sequence. The ends were cut back, 0 bases at V and 6 bases at J, with 18 bases in the middle. This CDR3 spans 16 amino acids. Germline V gene lookup returns CDR1 MGHRA and CDR2 YSYEKL. The data stem from a study of blood T cell repertoires in COVID-19. Clones were read by immunoSEQ multiplex PCR, and TCRdb kept only the in-frame ones, dropping some. The repertoire has about 210,000 clones, about four fifths of them found once; the top ten carry just under 9%. The chain has TRBV4-1 and TRBJ2-7, with unresolved D. The sequencing sample was made of PBMCs or T cells enriched from blood (not recorded which). The sequence came from a woman between 45 and 60 years old with acute COVID-19. Here the CDR3 DNA reads TGCGCCAGCAGCCAAGAAGCGTCCCTTATAGTAGGCGAGCAGTACTTC. It yields the protein CASSQEASLIVGEQYF.